Following are 19 T cell receptor beta chains from one sample sequenced in a study of spatial heterogeneity in lung cancer. Time point meaning: sample taken at primary tumor resection. In each case, whole RNA from tumor, nontumor lung or frozen PBMC was sequenced unsorted. TCRdb ran MiXCR on the 5' RACE reads and lists one entry per CDR3 protein. Of about 38,000 distinct CDR3 sequences in the sample, 4% to 6% were seen once. Sequences were derived from PBMCs, sampled at surgery. The receptors shown here come from a female donor with early-stage non-small cell lung cancer.

This clonotype was counted at least ten times. The V and J genes are TRBV15 and TRBJ1-5; D might be TRBD1 (5 bases). Germline values: CDR1 LNHNV, CDR2 YYDKDF (reference sequence). This CDR3 comprises 14 residues. The V gene lost 5 bases and the J gene lost 7 bases, with 15 bases spanning the gap. CDR3 sequence (DNA): TGTGCCACCAGCCCGACGGGGGGAGGACAGCCCCAGCATTTT. Its protein product is CATSPTGGGQPQHF. The variable domain in full, completed from reference TRBV15 and TRBJ1-5, reads DAMVIQNPRYQVTQFGKPVTLSCSQTLNHNVMYWYQQKSSQAPKLLFHYYDKDFNNEADTPDNFQSRRPNTSFCFLDIRSPGLGDTAMYLCATSPTGGGQPQHFGDGTRLSIL.

Ten or more counts support this clonotype. The CDR3 loop is CASSQGVDTQYF. The CDR3 DNA reads TGTGCCAGCAGCCAAGGGGTAGATACGCAGTATTTT. V is TRBV7-9 and J is TRBJ2-3; D is perhaps TRBD1 (5 bases). The germline CDR1 and CDR2 sequences are SEHNR and FQNEAQ (reference sequence). The CDR3 has 12 residues. V lost 5 bases, J lost 5 bases, and 8 bases lay in between.

This clonotype was seen only a few times. The chain uses TRBV20-1 and TRBJ1-5, with TRBD1 as a possible D gene (5 bases). The CDR3 runs to 15 residues. Trimming left V 1 base short and J 2 bases short, with 12 bases between. From germline, CDR1 is DFQATT and CDR2 SNEGSKA (reference sequence). The CDR3 DNA is TGCAGTGCTAGAGGTCACACAGGAGGCAATCAGCCCCAGCATTTT. This gives the protein CSARGHTGGNQPQHF.

This clonotype was detected many times. The rearrangement joins TRBV30 to TRBJ2-1; D is ambiguous. The CDR3 is 12 residues long. The germline V and J ends were trimmed by 2 bases and 6 bases, with 8 bases remaining between them. CDR1 and CDR2 from the germline V gene are GTSNPN and SVGIG (reference sequence). Written as DNA, the CDR3 is TGTGCCTGGAGTTCCTGGGCCAATGAGCAGTTCTTC. It codes for CAWSSWANEQFF.

There are many counts of this clonotype. A junction boundary mismatches the germline segment, possibly from a read error. This sequence joins TRBV20-1 and TRBJ1-1; possible D gene TRBD1, 6 bases. The germline V gene encodes CDR1 DFQATT and CDR2 SNEGSKA (reference sequence). The CDR3 has 14 residues. The CDR3, as DNA: TGCAGTGCTAGAGAATCCCCCCGGGACACAAGGATATTTTTT. Amino acids: CSARESPRDTRIFF.

This clonotype was detected many times. The rearrangement uses TRBV24-1 and TRBJ2-5; D gene ambiguous. Trimming removed 3 bases at V and 7 bases at J, with 17 bases between. Germline CDR1 reads KGHDR; CDR2 reads SFDVKD. The CDR3 totals 15 residues. This CDR3 is CATSDRLTGVGTQYF. Here the CDR3 DNA reads TGTGCCACCAGTGATAGGCTCACCGGAGTAGGGACCCAGTACTTC.

This clonotype was seen ten or more times. The V and J genes are TRBV3-1 and TRBJ2-5, with TRBD1 matching over 8 bases. This CDR3 has 17 amino acids. Germline V gene lookup returns CDR1 LGHDT and CDR2 YNNKEL (reference sequence). Unmatched junction bases numbered 11, after V lost 0 bases and J lost 5 bases. The DNA of the CDR3 is TGTGCCAGCAGCCAAGAAGTCGGGACAGGCCGCGGTGAGACCCAGTACTTC. Amino acid sequence: CASSQEVGTGRGETQYF.

CDR3 sequence reads: CASSQHNRGPKTNTEAFF. In nucleotides, the CDR3 is TGTGCCAGCAGTCAACATAACAGGGGGCCGAAAACGAACACTGAAGCTTTCTTT. The J gene is TRBJ1-1, the V gene TRBV14, with TRBD1 matching 9 bases. This CDR3 has 18 residues. The V gene end was trimmed by 6 bases and the J gene end by 1 base; junction bases not matched to a gene: 15. The germline CDR1 and CDR2 sequences are SGHDN and FVKESK.

The rearrangement joins TRBV5-1 to TRBJ2-7; 9 bases are shared with TRBD1. J gave up 6 bases and V 0 bases, and 4 bases lay outside the gene matches. This CDR3 comprises 14 residues. Germline loops: CDR1 SGHRS, CDR2 YFSETQ. DNA of the CDR3: TGCGCCAGCAGCTTGGCCGACAGGGGGATCGAGCAGTACTTC. This encodes CASSLADRGIEQYF.

This clonotype was counted only a few times. The gene calls are TRBV2 and TRBJ1-5, with D possibly TRBD1 on 6 matching bases. Trimming took 6 bases from V and 1 from J, leaving 13 bases between them. This CDR3 contains 15 residues. CDR1 is SNHLY, CDR2 FYNNEI, per germline. CDR3 in DNA: TGTGCCAGCAGATCACAGGGCTCAAGCAATCAGCCCCAGCATTTT. The encoded protein is CASRSQGSSNQPQHF.

This clonotype was observed many times. This CDR3 reads CASSQGDEAFF. The CDR3 DNA reads TGCGCCAGCAGCCAAGGGGATGAAGCTTTCTTT. This chain links TRBV4-1 with TRBJ1-1; no firm D call. Germline assignment: CDR1 MGHRA and CDR2 YSYEKL. Trimming left V 1 base short and J 7 bases short, with 4 bases between. This CDR3 has 11 residues.

Remarks on this clonotype: A much larger clone is a single base away; this may be a read error. The gene calls are TRBV7-2 and TRBJ2-7; TRBD1 matches 7 bases. Per the germline V gene, CDR1 is SGHTA and CDR2 is FQGNSA. Trimming at V came to 10 bases and at J to 2 bases, leaving 11 bases not matched to a gene. This CDR3 contains 14 residues. CDR3 sequence reads: CANTPGGGAYEQYF. The CDR3 nucleotides are TGTGCCAACACCCCAGGGGGTGGCGCCTACGAGCAGTACTTC. The full variable domain, with the rest looked up from reference TRBV7-2 and TRBJ2-7, is GAGVSQSPSNKVTEKGKDVELRCDPISGHTALYWYRQSLGQGLEFLIYFQGNSAPDKSGLPSDRFSAERTGGSVSTLTIQRTQQEDSAVYLCANTPGGGAYEQYFGPGTRLTVT.

The V call is TRBV15, the J call TRBJ2-3; D unresolved. V was trimmed by 0 bases and J by 5 bases, leaving 3 bases between them. Looked up from germline, CDR1 is LNHNV and CDR2 is YYDKDF (reference sequence). CDR3 length: 12 residues. CDR3 DNA sequence: TGTGCCACCAGCAGAGATGAAGATACGCAGTATTTT. It specifies CATSRDEDTQYF.

The V gene is TRBV10-3, the J gene TRBJ2-3, with 7 positions matching TRBD1. Germline lookup yields CDR1 ENHRY and CDR2 SYGVKD. The V segment lost 5 bases and the J segment 4 bases; nucleotides outside the gene matches: 3. The CDR3 contains 13 residues. DNA for the CDR3: TGTGCCATCAGTATACAGGGGTCAGATACGCAGTATTTT. Its translation: CAISIQGSDTQYF.

This clonotype was observed at least ten times. The chain joins TRBV20-1 to TRBJ2-1; 9 bases are a match to TRBD1. Germline lookup yields CDR1 DFQATT and CDR2 SNEGSKA (reference sequence). The length of the CDR3 is 13 residues. DNA of the CDR3: TGCACCGGGACAGGGAGCTCCTACAATGAGCAGTTCTTC. Residues: CTGTGSSYNEQFF.

This clonotype was seen at least ten times. The CDR3 loop reads CASSTVASPEQYF. CDR3 in DNA: TGTGCCAGCAGCACGGTCGCCTCACCTGAGCAGTACTTC. V gene TRBV7-9 combines with J gene TRBJ2-7; D is undetermined. This CDR3 is built from 13 residues. V was clipped by 5 bases and J by 7 bases, with 15 bases between them. CDR1 and CDR2 from the germline V gene are SEHNR and FQNEAQ (reference sequence).

This clonotype has at least ten counts. This chain joins TRBV7-2 and TRBJ1-6; possible D gene TRBD1, 5 bases. Germline assignment: CDR1 SGHTA and CDR2 FQGNSA. The V end was cut by 1 base, the J end by 15 bases, with 16 bases between. CDR3 length: 14 residues. As DNA, the CDR3 is TGTGCCAGCAGCTTAGGGGGACTGACAGCGCTCCTCCACTTT. Protein: CASSLGGLTALLHF.

This clonotype was recorded at least ten times. The CDR3 DNA reads as TGTGCCACGGGGCGTAGCGGGGGCAATCAGCCCCAGCATTTT. This gives the protein CATGRSGGNQPQHF. This chain uses TRBV7-2 with TRBJ1-5, with D maybe TRBD1 (5 bases). The ends were cut back, 10 bases at V and 2 bases at J, with 15 bases in the middle. This CDR3 has 14 residues. Germline V gene data show CDR1 as SGHTA and CDR2 as FQGNSA.

A word on this clonotype: A much larger clone differs from this one at a single base, so this may be a read error. The J gene is TRBJ1-4, the V gene TRBV29-1; D unresolved. The CDR3 has 13 amino acids. CDR1 is SQVTM and CDR2 is ANQGSEA in the germline V gene. The V end lost 7 bases, the J end lost 6 bases, and 15 bases lay between the germline ends. The CDR3, as DNA: TGCAGCGGACGGGCTGCGGGGTATGAAAAACTGTTTTTT. Protein product: CSGRAAGYEKLFF.